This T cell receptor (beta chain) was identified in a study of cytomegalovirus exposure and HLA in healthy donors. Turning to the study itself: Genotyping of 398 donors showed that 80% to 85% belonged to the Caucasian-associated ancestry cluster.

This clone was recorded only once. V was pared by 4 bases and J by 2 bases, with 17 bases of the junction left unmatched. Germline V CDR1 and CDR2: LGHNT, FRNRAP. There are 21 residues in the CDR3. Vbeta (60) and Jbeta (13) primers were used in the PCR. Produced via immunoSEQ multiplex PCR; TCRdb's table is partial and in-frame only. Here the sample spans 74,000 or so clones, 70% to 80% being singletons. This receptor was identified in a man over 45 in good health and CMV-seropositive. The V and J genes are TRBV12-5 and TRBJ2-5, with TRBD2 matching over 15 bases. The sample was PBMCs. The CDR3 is CASGSPIPGLAGGRGQETQYF. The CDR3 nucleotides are TGTGCTAGTGGTTCCCCGATCCCGGGACTAGCGGGAGGAAGGGGACAAGAGACCCAGTACTTC.